The text below deals with one T cell receptor beta chain. Its antigen is not identified. The sample belongs to a study of CD8 T cells in Susac syndrome. On the study more broadly: Treatment status at blood draw for the Susac syndrome patients was therapy-naive, corticosteroids, or intravenous immunoglobulin alone. Study conclusions and caveats: The relatively small number of individuals in the TCR sequencing and HLA analysis was acknowledged by the study.

The RNA input was 0.5 to 1 ug, and it was reverse transcribed with random hexamers. Across 54 Vbeta and 13 Jbeta, TCR beta CDR3 was amplified with immunoSEQ multiplex PCR. TCRdb redid the calling of the immunoSEQ multiplex PCR reads with MiXCR, one entry per CDR3 protein. The table includes about 200,000 distinct CDR3 sequences, roughly 91% detected once. Unmatched junction bases numbered 9, after V lost 6 bases and J lost 4 bases. The CDR3 loop spans 16 amino acids. Germline V gene data show CDR1 as MNHEY and CDR2 as SMNVEV (reference sequence). The authors negatively isolated CD8+ and CD4+ T cells and FACS-enriched TEMRA cells.

The rearrangement links TRBV27 to TRBJ1-6, with 7 bases identical to TRBD1. Sequencing used CD4+ T cells from PBMCs. This receptor was identified in a human donor with Susac syndrome. CDR3 loop: CASRPGQRGYNSPLHF. The DNA of the CDR3 is TGTGCCAGCAGGCCGGGACAGAGGGGGTATAATTCACCCCTCCACTTT.